The present T cell receptor beta chain was sequenced within a study of vaccination and CD4 T cells after COVID-19. At the level of the study: Typically, post-vaccine samples were obtained a median about 79 days after dose two, within a range of 14 to 241. Overlapping spike peptides served as the stimulus for the cells. These peptides came from SARS-CoV-2 and from the common cold coronaviruses HCoV-NL63, HCoV-OC43 and HCoV-229E.

Researchers used the Oncomine TCR Beta short-read assay to sequence DNA from cultured CD4+ T cells. The authors extracted genomic DNA from cultured CD4+ T cells. TCRdb independently ran MiXCR on the PCR reads; one entry per CDR3 protein. Among roughly 20,000 distinct CDR3 sequences listed, about 77% were seen once. Regarding this clonotype: As yet, its antigen is unknown. One end of the junction is discordant with germline, which a read error may explain.

As to treatment: roughly 11-day PBMC culture with coronavirus spike peptide pools or control peptides (ViraFEST assay). With fresh IL-2 medium, half the medium was replaced on days 3 and 7. Sequencing used CD4+ T cells from blood, cultured in vitro, obtained after SARS-CoV-2 vaccination. The receptor was derived from a human donor who received a COVID-19 vaccine.

DNA of the CDR3: TGTGGCAGCAGTCCAGGACAGGGAGTCTATGGCTACACCTTC. Translation: CGSSPGQGVYGYTF. This chain uses TRBV6-1 with TRBJ1-2; 8 bases agree with TRBD1. The CDR3 has 14 residues. The germline V gene encodes CDR1 MNHNS and CDR2 SASEGT.